This T cell receptor beta chain was obtained from a study of CD8 T cells in Susac syndrome. Sequencing targeted TCR beta in blood CD8+ and CD4+ T cells. The study used healthy donors as controls matched for age and sex. Isolation of CD8+ and CD4+ T cells was performed negatively, whereas enrichment of TEMRA cells was done by FACS. Random hexamers were used to reverse transcribe roughly 0.5 to 1 ug of RNA. TCR beta CDR3 was amplified by immunoSEQ multiplex PCR. This amplification extended across 54 Vbeta and 13 Jbeta segments. Each CDR3 protein is one row after TCRdb ran MiXCR on the immunoSEQ multiplex PCR reads. The table includes some 120,000 distinct CDR3 sequences, approximately 91% detected once. V was pared by 6 bases and J by 7 bases, with 5 bases of the junction left unmatched. Germline V gene sequence: CDR1 LNHDA, CDR2 SQIVND (reference sequence). The CDR3 has 13 amino acids.

Sequenced sample: CD4+ T cells from PBMCs. The V and J genes are TRBV19 and TRBJ1-5; 8 nucleotides align to TRBD1. The clonotype originates from a human donor in good health. The CDR3 is CASRTGVNQPQHF. The DNA of the CDR3 is TGTGCCAGTAGGACAGGGGTAAACCAGCCCCAGCATTTT.